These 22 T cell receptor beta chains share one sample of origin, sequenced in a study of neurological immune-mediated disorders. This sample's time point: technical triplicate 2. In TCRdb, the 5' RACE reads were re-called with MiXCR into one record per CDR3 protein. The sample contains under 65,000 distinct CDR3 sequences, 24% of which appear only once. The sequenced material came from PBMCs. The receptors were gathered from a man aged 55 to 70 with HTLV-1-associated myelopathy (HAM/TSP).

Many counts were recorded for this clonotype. CDR3 DNA: TGTGCCAGCAGCTTAAACAGGGAGGGAGAGACCCAGTACTTC. This encodes CASSLNREGETQYF. This sequence joins TRBV11-1 and TRBJ2-5, with a possible D match to TRBD2 (7 bases). The CDR3 loop spans 14 amino acids. Trimming pared 2 bases from V and 4 bases from J, leaving 11 bases between. Looked up from germline, CDR1 is SGHAT and CDR2 is FQDESV (reference sequence).

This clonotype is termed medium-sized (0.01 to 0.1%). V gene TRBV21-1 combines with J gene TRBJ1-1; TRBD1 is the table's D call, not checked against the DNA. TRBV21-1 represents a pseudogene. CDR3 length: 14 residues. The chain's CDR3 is CASSGPRTVREAFF. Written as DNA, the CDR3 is TGTGCCAGCAGCGGCCCCAGGACAGTAAGAGAAGCTTTCTTT.

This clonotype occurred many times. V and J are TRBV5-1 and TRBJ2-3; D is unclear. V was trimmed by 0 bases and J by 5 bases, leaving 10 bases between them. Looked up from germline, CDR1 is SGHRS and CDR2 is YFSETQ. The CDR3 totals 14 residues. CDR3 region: CASSLGQPRDTQYF. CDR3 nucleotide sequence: TGCGCCAGCAGCTTGGGCCAGCCCAGAGATACGCAGTATTTT.

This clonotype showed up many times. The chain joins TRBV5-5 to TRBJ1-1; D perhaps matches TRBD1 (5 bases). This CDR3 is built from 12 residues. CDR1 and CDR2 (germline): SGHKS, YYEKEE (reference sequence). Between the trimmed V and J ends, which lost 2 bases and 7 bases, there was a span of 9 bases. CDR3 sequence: CASSLQAFEAFF. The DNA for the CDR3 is TGTGCCAGCAGCTTACAGGCATTTGAAGCTTTCTTT. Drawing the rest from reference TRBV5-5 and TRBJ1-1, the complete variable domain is DAGVTQSPTHLIKTRGQQVTLRCSPISGHKSVSWYQQVLGQGPQFIFQYYEKEERGRGNFPDRFSARQFPNYSSELNVNALLLGDSALYLCASSLQAFEAFFGQGTRLTVV.

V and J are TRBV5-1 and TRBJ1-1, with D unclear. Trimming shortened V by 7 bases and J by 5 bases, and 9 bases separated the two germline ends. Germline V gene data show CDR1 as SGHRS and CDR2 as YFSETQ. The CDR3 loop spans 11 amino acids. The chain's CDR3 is CASHGETEAFF. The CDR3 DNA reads TGCGCCAGCCATGGGGAGACTGAAGCTTTCTTT. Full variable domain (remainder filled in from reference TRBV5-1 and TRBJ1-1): KAGVTQTPRYLIKTRGQQVTLSCSPISGHRSVSWYQQTPGQGLQFLFEYFSETQRNKGNFPGRFSGRQFSNSRSEMNVSTLELGDSALYLCASHGETEAFFGQGTRLTVV.

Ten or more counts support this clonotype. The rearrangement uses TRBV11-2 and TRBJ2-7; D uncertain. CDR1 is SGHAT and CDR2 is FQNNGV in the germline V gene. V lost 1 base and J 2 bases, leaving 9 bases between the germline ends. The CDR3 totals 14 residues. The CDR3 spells CASSLAVTAYEQYF. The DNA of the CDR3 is TGTGCCAGCAGCTTAGCAGTTACTGCCTACGAGCAGTACTTC.

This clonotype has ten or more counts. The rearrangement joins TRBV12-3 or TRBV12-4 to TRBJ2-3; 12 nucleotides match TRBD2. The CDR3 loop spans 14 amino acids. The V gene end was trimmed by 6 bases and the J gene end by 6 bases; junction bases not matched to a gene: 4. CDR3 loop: CASRTGTSGDTQYF. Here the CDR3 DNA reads TGTGCCAGCAGGACCGGGACTAGCGGGGATACGCAGTATTTT.

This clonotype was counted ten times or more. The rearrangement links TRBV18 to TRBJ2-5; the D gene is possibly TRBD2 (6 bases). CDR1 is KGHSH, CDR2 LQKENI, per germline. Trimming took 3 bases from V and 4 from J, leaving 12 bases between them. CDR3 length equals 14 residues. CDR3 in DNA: TGTGCCAGCTCACCGTCCGGGAGCGGAGAGACCCAGTACTTC. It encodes CASSPSGSGETQYF.

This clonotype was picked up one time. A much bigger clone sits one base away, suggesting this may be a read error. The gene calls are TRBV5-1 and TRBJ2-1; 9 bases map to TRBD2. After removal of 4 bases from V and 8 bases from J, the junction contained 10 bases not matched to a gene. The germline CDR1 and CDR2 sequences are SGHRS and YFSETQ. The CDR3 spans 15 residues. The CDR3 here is CASSQTLAGCHEQFF. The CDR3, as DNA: TGCGCCAGCAGCCAGACTCTAGCGGGATGTCATGAGCAGTTCTTC.

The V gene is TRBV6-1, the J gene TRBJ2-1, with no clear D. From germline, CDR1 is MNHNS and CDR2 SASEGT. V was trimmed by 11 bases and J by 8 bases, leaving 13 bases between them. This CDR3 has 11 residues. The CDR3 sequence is CAGIFYDEQFF. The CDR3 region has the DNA TGTGCCGGCATATTCTATGATGAGCAGTTCTTC.

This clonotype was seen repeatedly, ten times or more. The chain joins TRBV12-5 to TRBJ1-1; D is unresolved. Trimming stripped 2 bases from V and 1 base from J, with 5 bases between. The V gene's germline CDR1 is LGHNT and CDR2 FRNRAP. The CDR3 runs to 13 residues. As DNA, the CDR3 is TGTGCTAGTGGTTTGCGGTCGAACACTGAAGCTTTCTTT. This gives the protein CASGLRSNTEAFF.

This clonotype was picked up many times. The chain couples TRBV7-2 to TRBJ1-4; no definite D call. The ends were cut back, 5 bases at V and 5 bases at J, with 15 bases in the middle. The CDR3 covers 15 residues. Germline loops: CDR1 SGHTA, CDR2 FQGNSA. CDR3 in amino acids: CASSRSPHSNEKLFF. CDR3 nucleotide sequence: TGTGCCAGCAGCCGTTCACCGCACAGCAATGAAAAACTGTTTTTT.

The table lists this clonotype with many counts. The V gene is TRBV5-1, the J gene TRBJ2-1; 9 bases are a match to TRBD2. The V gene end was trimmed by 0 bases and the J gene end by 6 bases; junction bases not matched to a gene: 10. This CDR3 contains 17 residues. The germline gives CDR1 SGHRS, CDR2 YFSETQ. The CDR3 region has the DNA TGCGCCAGCAGCTTGGACCTCTCTAGCGGGGTACCCAATGAGCAGTTCTTC. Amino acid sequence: CASSLDLSSGVPNEQFF.

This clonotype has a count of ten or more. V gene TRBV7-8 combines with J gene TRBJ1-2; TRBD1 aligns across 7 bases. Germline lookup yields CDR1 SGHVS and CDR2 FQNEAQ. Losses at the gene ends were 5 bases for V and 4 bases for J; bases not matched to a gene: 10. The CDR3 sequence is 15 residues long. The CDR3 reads CASSLNPGQIYGYTF. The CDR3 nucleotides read TGTGCCAGCAGCCTTAACCCGGGACAGATCTATGGCTACACCTTC.

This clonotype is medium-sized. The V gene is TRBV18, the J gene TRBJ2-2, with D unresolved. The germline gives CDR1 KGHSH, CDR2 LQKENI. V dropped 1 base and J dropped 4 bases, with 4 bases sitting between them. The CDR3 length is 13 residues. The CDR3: CASSPQPTGELFF. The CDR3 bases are TGTGCCAGCTCACCACAGCCCACCGGGGAGCTGTTTTTT.

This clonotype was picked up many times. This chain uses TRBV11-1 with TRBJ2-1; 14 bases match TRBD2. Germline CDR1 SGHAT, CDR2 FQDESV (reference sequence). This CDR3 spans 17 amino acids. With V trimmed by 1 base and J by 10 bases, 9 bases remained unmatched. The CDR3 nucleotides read TGTGCCAGCAGCTTAGGAACCGGGACTAGCGGGAGCAGGGAGCAGTTCTTC. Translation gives CASSLGTGTSGSREQFF.

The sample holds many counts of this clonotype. CDR3 bases: TGTGCCAGCAGCCCCACGGGGGACAATCAGCCCCAGCATTTT. Residues: CASSPTGDNQPQHF. The chain combines TRBV9 with TRBJ1-5; a possible D gene is TRBD1 (5 bases). Germline V gene data show CDR1 as SGDLS and CDR2 as YYNGEE. Trimming shortened V by 4 bases and J by 3 bases, and 11 bases separated the two germline ends. The CDR3 spans 14 residues.

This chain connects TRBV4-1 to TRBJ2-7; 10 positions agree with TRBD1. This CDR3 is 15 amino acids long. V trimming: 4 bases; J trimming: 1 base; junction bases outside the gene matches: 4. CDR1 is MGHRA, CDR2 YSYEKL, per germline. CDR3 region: CASSRTGGTSYEQYF. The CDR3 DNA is TGCGCCAGCAGCCGGACAGGGGGTACATCCTACGAGCAGTACTTC.

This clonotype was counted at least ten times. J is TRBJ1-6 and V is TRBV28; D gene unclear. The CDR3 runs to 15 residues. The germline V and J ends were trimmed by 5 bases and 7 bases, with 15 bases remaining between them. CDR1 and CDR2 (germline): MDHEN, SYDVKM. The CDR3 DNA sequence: TGTGCCAGCAGTCTCGCGGGATTTATCAATTCACCCCTCCACTTT. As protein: CASSLAGFINSPLHF.

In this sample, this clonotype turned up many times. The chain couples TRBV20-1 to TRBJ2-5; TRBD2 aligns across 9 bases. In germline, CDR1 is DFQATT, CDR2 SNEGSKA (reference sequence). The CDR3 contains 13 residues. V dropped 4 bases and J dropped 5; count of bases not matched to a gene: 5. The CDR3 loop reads CSAKAGGRETQYF. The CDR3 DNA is TGCAGTGCTAAGGCGGGAGGGAGGGAGACCCAGTACTTC.

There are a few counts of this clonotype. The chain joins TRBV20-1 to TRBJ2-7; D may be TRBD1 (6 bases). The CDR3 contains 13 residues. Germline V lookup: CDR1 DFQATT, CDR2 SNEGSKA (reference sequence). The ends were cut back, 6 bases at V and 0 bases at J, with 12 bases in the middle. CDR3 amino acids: CSAAGTNSYEQYF. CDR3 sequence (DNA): TGCAGTGCCGCCGGGACAAACTCCTACGAGCAGTACTTC.

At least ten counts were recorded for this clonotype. CDR3 in DNA: TGCAGTGCTAGAGATTCGAACCAAGAGACCCAGTACTTC. Translation: CSARDSNQETQYF. The rearrangement joins TRBV20-1 to TRBJ2-5; D unresolved. Per germline, CDR1 DFQATT and CDR2 SNEGSKA (reference sequence). V lost 0 bases to trimming and J lost 0 bases, with 5 bases between them. The length of the CDR3 is 13 residues.